This section outlines one T cell receptor (beta chain) sequence together with its context. The antigen is not known. The data belong to a study of long-term antiretroviral therapy in people with HIV. Whole-study findings and limits: Clones with expansion before ART led the repertoire at all time points.

This CDR3 has 15 amino acids. CDR1 SGHNT and CDR2 YYREEE come from the germline V gene (reference sequence). V shed 4 bases, J shed 4 bases, and the junction held 9 bases outside the gene matches. Survey-level resolution applied to immunoSEQ assay v3.0. TCRdb's table, derived via immunoSEQ multiplex PCR, lists solely in-frame clones and lacks some. The table includes about 22,000 clones, more than 75% detected once. This receptor was identified in a woman aged 30 to 39 with HIV. The chain has TRBV5-4 and TRBJ1-1, with 8 bases aligning to TRBD1. The sample was unsorted PBMCs, taken 1.8 years before starting antiretroviral therapy. The CDR3 region is CASSRPGGEATEAFF. The CDR3 DNA follows: TGTGCCAGCAGCAGACCAGGGGGCGAGGCCACTGAAGCTTTCTTT.